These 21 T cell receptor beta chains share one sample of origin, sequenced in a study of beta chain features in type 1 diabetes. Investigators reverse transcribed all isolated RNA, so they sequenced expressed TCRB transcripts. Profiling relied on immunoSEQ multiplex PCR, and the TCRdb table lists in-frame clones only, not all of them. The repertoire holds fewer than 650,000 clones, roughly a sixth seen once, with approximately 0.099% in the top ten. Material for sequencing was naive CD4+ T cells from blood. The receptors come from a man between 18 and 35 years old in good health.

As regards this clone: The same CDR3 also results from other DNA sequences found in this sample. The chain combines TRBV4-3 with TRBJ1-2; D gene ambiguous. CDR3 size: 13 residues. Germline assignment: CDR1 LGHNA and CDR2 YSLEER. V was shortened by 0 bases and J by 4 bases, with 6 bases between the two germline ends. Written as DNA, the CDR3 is TGCGCCAGCAGCCAAGACAGATCCTATGGCTACACCTTC. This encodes CASSQDRSYGYTF.

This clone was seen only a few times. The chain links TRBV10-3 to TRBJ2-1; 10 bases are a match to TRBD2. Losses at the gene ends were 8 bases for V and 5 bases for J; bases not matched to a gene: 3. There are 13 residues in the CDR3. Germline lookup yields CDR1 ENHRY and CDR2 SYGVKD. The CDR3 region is CAIGTSVNNEQFF. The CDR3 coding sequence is TGTGCCATCGGGACTAGCGTCAACAATGAGCAGTTCTTC.

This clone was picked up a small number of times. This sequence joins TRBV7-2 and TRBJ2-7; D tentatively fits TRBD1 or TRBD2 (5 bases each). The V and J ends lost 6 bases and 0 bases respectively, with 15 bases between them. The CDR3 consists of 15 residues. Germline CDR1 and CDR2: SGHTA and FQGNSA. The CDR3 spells CASSPRGRGSYEQYF. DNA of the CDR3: TGTGCCAGCAGTCCGAGGGGCCGGGGCTCCTACGAGCAGTACTTC.

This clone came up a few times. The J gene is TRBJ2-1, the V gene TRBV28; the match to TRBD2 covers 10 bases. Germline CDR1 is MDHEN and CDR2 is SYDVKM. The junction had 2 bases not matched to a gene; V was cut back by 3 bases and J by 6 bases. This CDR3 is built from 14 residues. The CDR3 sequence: CASSFSGRFNEQFF. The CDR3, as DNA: TGTGCCAGCAGTTTTAGCGGGAGGTTCAATGAGCAGTTCTTC.

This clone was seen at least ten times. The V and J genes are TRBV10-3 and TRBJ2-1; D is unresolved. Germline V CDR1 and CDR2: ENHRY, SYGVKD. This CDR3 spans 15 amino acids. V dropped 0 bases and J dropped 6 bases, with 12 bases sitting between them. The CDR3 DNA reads TGTGCCATCAGTGAGTCATCCACCGCCGGCAATGAGCAGTTCTTC. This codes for CAISESSTAGNEQFF.

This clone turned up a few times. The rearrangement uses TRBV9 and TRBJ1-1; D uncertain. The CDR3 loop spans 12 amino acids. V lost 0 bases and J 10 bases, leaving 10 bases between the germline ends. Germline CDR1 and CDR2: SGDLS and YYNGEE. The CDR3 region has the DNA TGTGCCAGCAGCGTAGTGGAGGGTGTAGCTTTCTTT. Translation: CASSVVEGVAFF.

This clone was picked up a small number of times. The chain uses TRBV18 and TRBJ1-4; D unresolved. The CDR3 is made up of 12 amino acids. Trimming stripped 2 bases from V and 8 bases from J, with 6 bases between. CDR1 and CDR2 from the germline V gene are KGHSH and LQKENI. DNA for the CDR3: TGTGCCAGCTCACCATACGGGGAAAAACTGTTTTTT. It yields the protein CASSPYGEKLFF.

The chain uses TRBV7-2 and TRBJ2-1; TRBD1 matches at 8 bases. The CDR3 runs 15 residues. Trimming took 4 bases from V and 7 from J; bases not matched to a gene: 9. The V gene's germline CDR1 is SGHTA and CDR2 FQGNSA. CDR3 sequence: CASSSGQGTWNEQFF. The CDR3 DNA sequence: TGTGCCAGCAGCTCCGGACAGGGAACGTGGAATGAGCAGTTCTTC.

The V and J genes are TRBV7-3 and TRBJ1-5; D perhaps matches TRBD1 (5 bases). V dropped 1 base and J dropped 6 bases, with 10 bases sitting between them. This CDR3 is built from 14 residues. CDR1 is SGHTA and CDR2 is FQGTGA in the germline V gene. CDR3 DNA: TGTGCCAGCAGCTTAAATCCGGGGGGTCAGCCCCAGCATTTT. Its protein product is CASSLNPGGQPQHF.

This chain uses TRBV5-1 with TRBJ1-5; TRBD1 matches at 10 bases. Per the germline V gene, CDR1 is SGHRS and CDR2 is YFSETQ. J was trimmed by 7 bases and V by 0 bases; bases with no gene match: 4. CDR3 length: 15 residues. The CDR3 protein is CASSLGTGGWQPQHF. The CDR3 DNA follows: TGCGCCAGCAGCTTGGGGACAGGGGGATGGCAGCCCCAGCATTTT.

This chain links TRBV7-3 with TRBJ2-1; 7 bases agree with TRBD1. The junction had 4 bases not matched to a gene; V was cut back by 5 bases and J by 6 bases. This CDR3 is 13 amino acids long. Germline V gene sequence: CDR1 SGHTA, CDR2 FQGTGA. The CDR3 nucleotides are TGTGCCAGCAGCCTCACAGGGGCCAATGAGCAGTTCTTC. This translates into CASSLTGANEQFF.

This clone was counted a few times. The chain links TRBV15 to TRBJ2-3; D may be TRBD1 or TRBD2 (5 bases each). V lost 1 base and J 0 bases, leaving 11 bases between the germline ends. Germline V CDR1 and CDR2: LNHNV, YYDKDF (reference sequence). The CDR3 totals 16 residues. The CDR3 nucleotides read TGTGCCACCAGCAGAGTGGTAGGGACCAGCACAGATACGCAGTATTTT. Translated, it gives CATSRVVGTSTDTQYF.

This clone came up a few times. CDR3 DNA sequence: TGTGCCATCAGTGGGGCCTATGGCTACACCTTC. Its translation: CAISGAYGYTF. This chain joins TRBV10-3 and TRBJ1-2; no firm D call. Germline loops: CDR1 ENHRY, CDR2 SYGVKD. Trimming removed 4 bases at V and 4 bases at J, with 4 bases between. This CDR3 contains 11 residues.

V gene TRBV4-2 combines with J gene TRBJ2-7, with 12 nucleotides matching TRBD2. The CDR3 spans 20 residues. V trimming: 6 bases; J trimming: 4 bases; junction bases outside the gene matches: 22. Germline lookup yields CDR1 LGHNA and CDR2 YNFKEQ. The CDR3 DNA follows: TGTGCCAGCAGTCAAAGGATCCCTCCGACTAGCGGGGGACCTCGTTACGAGCAGTACTTC. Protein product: CASSQRIPPTSGGPRYEQYF.

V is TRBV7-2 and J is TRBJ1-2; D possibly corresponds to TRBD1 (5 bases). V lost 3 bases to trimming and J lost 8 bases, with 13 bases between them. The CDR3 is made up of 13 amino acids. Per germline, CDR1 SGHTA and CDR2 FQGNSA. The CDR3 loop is CASSFGGWDGYTF. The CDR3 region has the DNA TGTGCCAGCAGCTTCGGAGGGTGGGACGGCTACACCTTC.

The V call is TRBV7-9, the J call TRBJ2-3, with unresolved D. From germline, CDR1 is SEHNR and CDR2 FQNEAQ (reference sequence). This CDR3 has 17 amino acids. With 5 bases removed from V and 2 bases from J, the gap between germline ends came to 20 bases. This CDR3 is CASSQRPATANTDTQYF. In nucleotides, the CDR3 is TGTGCCAGCAGCCAGCGCCCAGCGACGGCTAACACAGATACGCAGTATTTT.

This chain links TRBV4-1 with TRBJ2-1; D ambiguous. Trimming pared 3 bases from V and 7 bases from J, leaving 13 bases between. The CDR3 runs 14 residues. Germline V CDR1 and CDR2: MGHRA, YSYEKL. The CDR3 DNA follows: TGCGCCAGCAGCCAGGGTTTCAAGGAGAATGAGCAGTTCTTC. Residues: CASSQGFKENEQFF.

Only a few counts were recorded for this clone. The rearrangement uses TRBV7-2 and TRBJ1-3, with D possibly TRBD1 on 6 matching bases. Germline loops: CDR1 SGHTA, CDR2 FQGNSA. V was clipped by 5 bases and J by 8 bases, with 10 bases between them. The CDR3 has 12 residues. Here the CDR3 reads CASSLGGYTIYF. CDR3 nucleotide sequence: TGTGCCAGCAGCCTAGGGGGGTACACCATATATTTT.

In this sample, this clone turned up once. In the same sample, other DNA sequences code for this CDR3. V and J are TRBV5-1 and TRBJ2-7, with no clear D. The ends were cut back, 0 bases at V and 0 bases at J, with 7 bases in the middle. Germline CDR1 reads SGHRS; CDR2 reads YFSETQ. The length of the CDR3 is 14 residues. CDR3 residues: CASSLAGLSYEQYF. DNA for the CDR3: TGCGCCAGCAGCTTGGCGGGCCTCTCCTACGAGCAGTACTTC. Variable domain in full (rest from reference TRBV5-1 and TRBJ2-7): KAGVTQTPRYLIKTRGQQVTLSCSPISGHRSVSWYQQTPGQGLQFLFEYFSETQRNKGNFPGRFSGRQFSNSRSEMNVSTLELGDSALYLCASSLAGLSYEQYFGPGTRLTVT.

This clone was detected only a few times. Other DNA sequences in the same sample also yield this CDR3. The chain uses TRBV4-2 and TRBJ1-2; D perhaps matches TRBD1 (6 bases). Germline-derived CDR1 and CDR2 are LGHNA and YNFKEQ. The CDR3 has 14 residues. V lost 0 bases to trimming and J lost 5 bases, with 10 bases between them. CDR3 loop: CASSQDRGQYGYTF. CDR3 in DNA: TGTGCCAGCAGCCAAGACCGGGGGCAGTATGGCTACACCTTC.

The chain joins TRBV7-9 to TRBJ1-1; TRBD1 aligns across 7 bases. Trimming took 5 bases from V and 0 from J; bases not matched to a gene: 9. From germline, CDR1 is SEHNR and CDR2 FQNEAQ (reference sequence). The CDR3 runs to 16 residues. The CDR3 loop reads CASSTRTGGVNTEAFF. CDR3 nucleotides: TGTGCCAGCAGCACAAGGACAGGAGGAGTGAACACTGAAGCTTTCTTT.